The subject of this entry is one T cell receptor (beta chain). These data come from a study of blood T cell repertoires in COVID-19. Study at large: Both acute and convalescent COVID-19 samples were obtained from the United States, Italy and Spain. Nucleic acid was either cDNA or gDNA, and it came from T cells, B-cell-depleted T cells, or PBMCs.

Trimming took off 6 bases at V and 8 bases at J, with 19 bases between the two ends. The CDR3 spans 14 residues. CDR1 MNHEY and CDR2 SMNVEV come from the germline V gene (reference sequence). In the study's own analysis: Scientists estimated how many nucleated cells there were by amplifying reference gene primers. The table came from immunoSEQ multiplex PCR; TCRdb's copy has only in-frame clones and leaves some out. Clone size and V and J calls were adopted from that table, with D and trimming inferred from the DNA. The sample holds approximately 190,000 clones, over 80% seen once. This rearrangement joins TRBV27 to TRBJ1-2, with a tentative D call TRBD1 (6 bases). The clonotype comes from a woman in her forties with acute or convalescent COVID-19. The sample taken for sequencing was peripheral blood. The CDR3 bases are TGTGCCAGCAGGCTCACCACAGGGCGAGCAGGCTACACCTTC. This codes for CASRLTTGRAGYTF.